The present T cell receptor (beta chain) was sequenced within a study of identical twins. Findings and caveats of the study: Twins shared out-of-frame alpha sequences with excess low generation probability. Models predicted less out-of-frame TCR alpha sharing in monozygotic twins than was found.

Template switching supplied a universal primer site; unique molecular identifiers were carried on the cDNA. TCRdb reanalysed the 5' RACE reads using MiXCR and keeps one entry per CDR3 protein. The sample yields around 690,000 distinct CDR3 sequences, approximately 22% seen once. The CDR3 length is 12 residues. The V gene end was trimmed by 7 bases and the J gene end by 8 bases; junction bases not matched to a gene: 5. This clonotype occurred many times. No antigen is known for it. There were only healthy Caucasians among the donors. A further study also used this sample, focusing on T cells expressing NK-cell markers.

Sequences were obtained from PBMCs. The chain is built from TRBV12-3 or TRBV12-4 and TRBJ1-1, with 9 bases fitting TRBD1. This receptor was identified in a woman younger than 35 in good health. This chain's CDR3 is CASTWTGEEAFF. CDR3 in DNA: TGTGCCAGCACCTGGACAGGGGAGGAAGCTTTCTTT.